This passage covers 25 T cell receptor beta chains from one sample sequenced in a study of blood T cell repertoires in COVID-19. The table came from immunoSEQ multiplex PCR; TCRdb's copy has only in-frame clones and leaves some out. The repertoire has over 150,000 clones, approximately 86% of them found once; the top ten carry about 0.6%. Material for sequencing was peripheral blood. The receptors shown here come from a man aged 55 to 70 with COVID-19, enrolled during active disease.

This chain links TRBV19 with TRBJ1-3, with D unresolved. Germline-derived CDR1 and CDR2 are LNHDA and SQIVND (reference sequence). V lost 8 bases to trimming and J lost 0 bases, with 14 bases between them. The CDR3 has 15 amino acids. The CDR3 DNA reads as TGTGCCAGTGGGAGGTCGGCCTTCTCTGGAAACACCATATATTTT. Encoded protein: CASGRSAFSGNTIYF. The full variable domain, completed using reference TRBV19 and TRBJ1-3, is DGGITQSPKYLFRKEGQNVTLSCEQNLNHDAMYWYRQDPGQGLRLIYYSQIVNDFQKGDIAEGYSVSREKKESFPLTVTSAQKNPTAFYLCASGRSAFSGNTIYFGEGSWLTVV.

The chain carries TRBV6-5 and TRBJ2-7; perhaps TRBD1 as D (6 bases). The length of the CDR3 is 13 residues. Deletions cut 7 bases from V and 0 bases from J, with 10 bases between. Germline V CDR1 and CDR2: MNHEY, SVGAGI. CDR3 DNA sequence: TGTGCCAGCAAGACACAGGGCTCCTACGAGCAGTACTTC. It is translated as CASKTQGSYEQYF.

The rearrangement links TRBV4-2 to TRBJ1-3; D is possibly TRBD1 (5 bases). Looked up from germline, CDR1 is LGHNA and CDR2 is YNFKEQ. CDR3 length equals 16 residues. The V end lost 2 bases, the J end lost 0 bases, and 11 bases lay between the germline ends. This CDR3 is CASSQPDQGSGNTIYF. DNA for the CDR3: TGTGCCAGCAGCCAACCAGACCAGGGCTCTGGAAACACCATATATTTT.

The CDR3 nucleotides read TGCGCCAGCAGCCCGATGAGGACAGTCTATGGCTACACCTTC. This sequence encodes CASSPMRTVYGYTF. This chain joins TRBV4-3 and TRBJ1-2, with a possible D match to TRBD1 (6 bases). The germline V gene encodes CDR1 LGHNA and CDR2 YSLEER. The CDR3 consists of 14 residues. The ends were cut back, 4 bases at V and 4 bases at J, with 13 bases in the middle.

For this clone: Other DNA sequences within the sample encode an identical CDR3. J is TRBJ1-1 and V is TRBV18; D is possibly TRBD1 (5 bases). This CDR3 has 15 residues. Per the germline V gene, CDR1 is KGHSH and CDR2 is LQKENI. V was cut by 3 bases and J by 5 bases, with 16 bases left in between. The CDR3 nucleotides are TGTGCCAGCTCACCTCCCACGGGGGTTACGACTGAAGCTTTCTTT. Translating it yields CASSPPTGVTTEAFF.

This clone appeared many times. The V and J genes are TRBV27 and TRBJ2-7; 11 bases agree with TRBD2. Germline CDR1 is MNHEY and CDR2 is SMNVEV (reference sequence). The CDR3 is 16 residues long. The trim removed 7 bases at V and 6 bases at J, leaving 14 bases unmatched. CDR3 DNA: TGTGCCAGCACCCCGGGAGTAGCGGGGGGGCTATTCGAGCAGTACTTC. Protein sequence: CASTPGVAGGLFEQYF.

V usage is TRBV5-8 and J usage is TRBJ2-3, with a possible D match to TRBD2 (6 bases). The ends were cut back, 2 bases at V and 0 bases at J, with 10 bases in the middle. The CDR3 consists of 15 residues. Germline V gene data show CDR1 as SGHTS and CDR2 as YDEGEE. As DNA, the CDR3 is TGTGCCAGCAGCTTTAGCGGCCCCAGCACAGATACGCAGTATTTT. Translating it yields CASSFSGPSTDTQYF.

The V and J genes are TRBV19 and TRBJ2-1; 8 bases are a match to TRBD1. The CDR3 is 15 amino acids. Germline V lookup: CDR1 LNHDA, CDR2 SQIVND (reference sequence). V gave up 7 bases and J gave up 4 bases; unmatched junction bases: 9. The CDR3 DNA reads as TGTGCCAGTAATTCAGGGGGCGGTGGGTACAATGAGCAGTTCTTC. Its translation is CASNSGGGGYNEQFF.

The chain employs TRBV7-9 and TRBJ2-1, with D possibly TRBD2 on 6 matching bases. Germline CDR1 reads SEHNR; CDR2 reads FQNEAQ (reference sequence). Trimming left V 2 bases short and J 7 bases short, with 15 bases between. This CDR3 region has 15 residues. CDR3 sequence (DNA): TGTGCCAGCAGCTTAAGGGAGGTCGGGGAAAATGAGCAGTTCTTC. Amino acids: CASSLREVGENEQFF.

Only one count was recorded for this clone. The V gene is TRBV19, the J gene TRBJ1-1, with 10 bases identical to TRBD1. The CDR3 is made up of 16 amino acids. The junction had 4 bases not matched to a gene; V was cut back by 3 bases and J by 0 bases. The V gene's germline CDR1 is LNHDA and CDR2 SQIVND (reference sequence). Here the CDR3 reads CASSISTGGMNTEAFF. The CDR3 bases are TGTGCCAGTAGTATTTCGACAGGGGGCATGAACACTGAAGCTTTCTTT.

This rearrangement joins TRBV5-8 to TRBJ1-2, with a possible D match to TRBD1 (6 bases). CDR1 and CDR2 (germline): SGHTS, YDEGEE. V was trimmed by 6 bases and J by 6 bases, leaving 15 bases between them. The CDR3 extends over 13 amino acids. The DNA of the CDR3 is TGTGCCAGCAATAAGTGGGGGCTTGATGGCTACACCTTC. Its translation is CASNKWGLDGYTF.

The CDR3 here is CASSREYLSGDRVNSPLHF. The DNA for the CDR3 is TGTGCCAGCAGCCGAGAATACCTGTCGGGGGACAGGGTAAATTCACCCCTCCACTTT. The chain joins TRBV5-8 to TRBJ1-6; 9 bases line up with TRBD1. The germline V gene encodes CDR1 SGHTS and CDR2 YDEGEE. V lost 4 bases, J lost 7 bases, and 18 bases stayed unmatched. This CDR3 contains 19 residues. Looking up the rest from reference TRBV5-8 and TRBJ1-6 gives the full variable domain: EAGVTQSPTHLIKTRGQQATLRCSPISGHTSVYWYQQALGLGLQFLLWYDEGEERNRGNFPPRFSGRQFPNYSSELNVNALELEDSALYLCASSREYLSGDRVNSPLHFGNGTRLTVT.

The chain combines TRBV5-4 with TRBJ1-2; unclear D gene. Trimming took 0 bases from V and 4 from J, leaving 13 bases between them. The CDR3 runs 15 residues. Per the germline V gene, CDR1 is SGHNT and CDR2 is YYREEE (reference sequence). CDR3: CASSLASGYSYGYTF. CDR3 nucleotide sequence: TGTGCCAGCAGCTTGGCCTCGGGGTATAGCTATGGCTACACCTTC.

V gene TRBV11-2 combines with J gene TRBJ2-1; 11 nucleotides align to TRBD2. Germline trimming cut 3 bases from V and 10 bases from J; bases unmatched to any gene: 2. The CDR3 spans 13 residues. From germline, CDR1 is SGHAT and CDR2 FQNNGV. CDR3 nucleotides: TGTGCCAGCAGCTTGGGGACTAGCGGCGAGCAGTTCTTC. It encodes CASSLGTSGEQFF.

The chain uses TRBV5-1 and TRBJ2-3; 11 bases agree with TRBD2. Germline trimming cut 1 base from V and 3 bases from J; bases unmatched to any gene: 7. This CDR3 is 17 amino acids long. Germline V gene data show CDR1 as SGHRS and CDR2 as YFSETQ. This CDR3 reads CASSLSLAGGGTDTQYF. CDR3 DNA sequence: TGCGCCAGCAGCTTGTCCCTAGCGGGAGGCGGTACAGATACGCAGTATTTT. Filled out from reference TRBV5-1 and TRBJ2-3, the complete variable domain reads KAGVTQTPRYLIKTRGQQVTLSCSPISGHRSVSWYQQTPGQGLQFLFEYFSETQRNKGNFPGRFSGRQFSNSRSEMNVSTLELGDSALYLCASSLSLAGGGTDTQYFGPGTRLTVL.

The chain links TRBV7-3 to TRBJ1-2; a weak D match, TRBD1 (6 bases). The V end was cut by 5 bases, the J end by 6 bases, with 16 bases between. Germline loops: CDR1 SGHTA, CDR2 FQGTGA. The CDR3 loop spans 14 amino acids. CDR3 sequence: CASSPGSYRDGYTF. CDR3 coding DNA: TGTGCCAGCAGCCCAGGCTCCTACAGGGATGGCTACACCTTC.

The J gene is TRBJ2-7, the V gene TRBV7-8, with 10 bases fitting TRBD2. The CDR3 consists of 14 residues. The ends lost 3 bases at V and 7 bases at J; junction bases unmatched: 6. In germline, CDR1 is SGHVS, CDR2 FQNEAQ. The CDR3: CASSLGLAGDEQYF. The CDR3, as DNA: TGTGCCAGCAGCTTGGGGCTAGCGGGAGATGAGCAGTACTTC.

The V and J genes are TRBV27 and TRBJ1-5; D is possibly TRBD1 (5 bases). CDR3 length: 15 amino acids. The V end was cut by 3 bases, the J end by 6 bases, with 15 bases between. CDR1 is MNHEY, CDR2 SMNVEV, per germline (reference sequence). For the CDR3, the DNA is TGTGCCAGCAGTTTGGTCGGGGGACTAGGTCAGCCCCAGCATTTT. As protein: CASSLVGGLGQPQHF.

The chain recombines TRBV7-9 with TRBJ2-3; 9 bases agree with TRBD2. V lost 6 bases, J lost 2 bases, and 9 bases stayed unmatched. This CDR3 region has 16 residues. Per germline, CDR1 SEHNR and CDR2 FQNEAQ (reference sequence). The CDR3 DNA follows: TGTGCCAGCAGGCAGCCGGGACTAGCACACACAGATACGCAGTATTTT. Translation gives CASRQPGLAHTDTQYF.

V is TRBV5-6 and J is TRBJ1-5; D gene ambiguous. Germline V gives CDR1 SGHDT, CDR2 YYEEEE. The length of the CDR3 is 14 residues. V gave up 2 bases and J gave up 3 bases, with 9 bases separating them. CDR3 DNA: TGTGCCAGCAGCTTTAGAGGGTTCAATCAGCCCCAGCATTTT. Translating gives CASSFRGFNQPQHF.

This clone was seen just once. For the CDR3, the DNA is TGTGCCAGTACTGCGGGCACAGCTATGTACCTCAGCGGCAATCAGCCCCAGCATTTT. Residues: CASTAGTAMYLSGNQPQHF. The chain combines TRBV19 with TRBJ1-5; D is uncertain. The germline V gene has CDR1 LNHDA and CDR2 SQIVND (reference sequence). This CDR3 has 19 residues. V was clipped by 7 bases and J by 2 bases, with 27 bases between them.

This clone was counted once. V usage is TRBV7-8 and J usage is TRBJ1-5; 7 nucleotides line up with TRBD1. J gave up 4 bases and V 5 bases, and 8 bases lay outside the gene matches. Germline V gene lookup returns CDR1 SGHVS and CDR2 FQNEAQ. The CDR3 is made up of 15 amino acids. CDR3 protein: CASSKTGAVNQPQHF. Written as DNA, the CDR3 is TGTGCCAGCAGCAAAACAGGGGCCGTTAATCAGCCCCAGCATTTT.

The chain joins TRBV11-3 to TRBJ2-3; 12 bases are a match to TRBD2. V trimming: 5 bases; J trimming: 2 bases; junction bases outside the gene matches: 11. Germline CDR1 and CDR2: SGHNT and YENEEA. The CDR3 consists of 18 residues. CDR3: CASSRGLAGGINTDTQYF. The CDR3 DNA follows: TGTGCCAGCAGCCGGGGGCTAGCGGGAGGGATAAACACAGATACGCAGTATTTT.

CDR3 nucleotide sequence: TGTGCCAGCAGCAAGACAGTCTCTGGGGCCAACGTCCTGACTTTC. Amino acids: CASSKTVSGANVLTF. The chain couples TRBV28 to TRBJ2-6; tentative D call: TRBD1 (5 bases). The germline V gene encodes CDR1 MDHEN and CDR2 SYDVKM. This CDR3 is built from 15 residues. With 6 bases removed from V and 0 bases from J, the gap between germline ends came to 9 bases.

The rearrangement uses TRBV19 and TRBJ1-1; 8 positions match TRBD1. Germline V gene data show CDR1 as LNHDA and CDR2 as SQIVND (reference sequence). V gave up 5 bases and J gave up 0 bases; unmatched junction bases: 14. This CDR3 spans 18 amino acids. CDR3 coding DNA: TGTGCCAGTAGTCCCCCCGGGAGGACAGGGCTCATGAACACTGAAGCTTTCTTT. Protein: CASSPPGRTGLMNTEAFF. Filled out from reference TRBV19 and TRBJ1-1, the complete variable domain reads DGGITQSPKYLFRKEGQNVTLSCEQNLNHDAMYWYRQDPGQGLRLIYYSQIVNDFQKGDIAEGYSVSREKKESFPLTVTSAQKNPTAFYLCASSPPGRTGLMNTEAFFGQGTRLTVV.